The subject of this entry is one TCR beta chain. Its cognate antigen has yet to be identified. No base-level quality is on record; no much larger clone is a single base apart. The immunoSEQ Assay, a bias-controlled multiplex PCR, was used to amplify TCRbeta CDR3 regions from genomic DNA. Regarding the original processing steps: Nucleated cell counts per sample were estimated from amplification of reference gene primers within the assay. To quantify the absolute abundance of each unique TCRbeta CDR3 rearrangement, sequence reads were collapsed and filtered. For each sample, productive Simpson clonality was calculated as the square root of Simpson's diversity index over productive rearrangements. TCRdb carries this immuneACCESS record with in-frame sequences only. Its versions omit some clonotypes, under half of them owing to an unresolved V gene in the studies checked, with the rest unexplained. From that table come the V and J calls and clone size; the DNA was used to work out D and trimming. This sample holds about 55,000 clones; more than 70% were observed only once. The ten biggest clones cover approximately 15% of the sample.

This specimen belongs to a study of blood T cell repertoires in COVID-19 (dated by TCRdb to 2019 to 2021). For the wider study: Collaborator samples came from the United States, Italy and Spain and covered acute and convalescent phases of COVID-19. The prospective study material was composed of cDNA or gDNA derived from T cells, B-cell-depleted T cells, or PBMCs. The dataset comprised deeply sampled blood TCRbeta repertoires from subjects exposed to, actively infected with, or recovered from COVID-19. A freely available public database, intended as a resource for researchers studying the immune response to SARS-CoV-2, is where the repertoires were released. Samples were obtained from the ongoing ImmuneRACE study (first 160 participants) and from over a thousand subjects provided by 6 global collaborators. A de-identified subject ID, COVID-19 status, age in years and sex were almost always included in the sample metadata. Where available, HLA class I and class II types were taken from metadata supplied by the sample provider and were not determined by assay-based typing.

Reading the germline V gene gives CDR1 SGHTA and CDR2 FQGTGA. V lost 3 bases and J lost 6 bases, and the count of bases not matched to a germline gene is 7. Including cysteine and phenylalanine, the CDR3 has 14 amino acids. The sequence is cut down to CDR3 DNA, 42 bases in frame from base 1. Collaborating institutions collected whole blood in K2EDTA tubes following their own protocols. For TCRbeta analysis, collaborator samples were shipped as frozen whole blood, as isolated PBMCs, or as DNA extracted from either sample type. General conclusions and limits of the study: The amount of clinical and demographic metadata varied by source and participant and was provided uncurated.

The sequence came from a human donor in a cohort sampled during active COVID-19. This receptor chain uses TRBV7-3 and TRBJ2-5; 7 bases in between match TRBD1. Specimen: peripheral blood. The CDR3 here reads CASSFTGTDQTQYF. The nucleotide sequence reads TGTGCCAGCAGCTTTACCGGGACAGATCAGACCCAGTACTTC.